The 3 T cell receptor beta chains in this list originate from one sample, sequenced in a study of shared clonotypes between healthy human individuals. Using immunoSEQ multiplex PCR, the repertoire was profiled, and TCRdb retains in-frame clones only, with some absent. Of 520,000 or so clones in the sample, 79% were seen once. Sequencing was performed on PBMCs. These receptors were taken from a woman between 35 and 50 years old in good health. Some clones in this sample may be carry-over from other donors' samples.

The chain links TRBV19 to TRBJ1-1; D gene ambiguous. Germline-derived CDR1 and CDR2 are LNHDA and SQIVND (reference sequence). The V gene lost 4 bases and the J gene lost 1 base, with 13 bases spanning the gap. The CDR3 spans 15 residues. This CDR3 reads CASSNARSENTEAFF. The CDR3 DNA reads TGTGCCAGTAGTAACGCCCGTTCGGAGAACACTGAAGCTTTCTTT.

The chain combines TRBV4-3 with TRBJ1-1; no firm D call. The CDR3 contains 13 residues. Per the germline V gene, CDR1 is LGHNA and CDR2 is YSLEER. Trimming removed 1 base from V and 2 bases from J, with 5 bases in between. The CDR3 DNA is TGCGCCAGCAGCCAAGGGGTAAACACTGAAGCTTTCTTT. Translated, it gives CASSQGVNTEAFF.

The chain carries TRBV19 and TRBJ1-4, with no clear D. CDR1 is LNHDA, CDR2 SQIVND, per germline (reference sequence). The CDR3 consists of 14 residues. Between the trimmed V and J ends, which lost 3 bases and 1 base, there was a span of 6 bases. In nucleotides, the CDR3 is TGTGCCAGTAGTATCAGTGTAACTAATGAAAAACTGTTTTTT. Translated: CASSISVTNEKLFF.